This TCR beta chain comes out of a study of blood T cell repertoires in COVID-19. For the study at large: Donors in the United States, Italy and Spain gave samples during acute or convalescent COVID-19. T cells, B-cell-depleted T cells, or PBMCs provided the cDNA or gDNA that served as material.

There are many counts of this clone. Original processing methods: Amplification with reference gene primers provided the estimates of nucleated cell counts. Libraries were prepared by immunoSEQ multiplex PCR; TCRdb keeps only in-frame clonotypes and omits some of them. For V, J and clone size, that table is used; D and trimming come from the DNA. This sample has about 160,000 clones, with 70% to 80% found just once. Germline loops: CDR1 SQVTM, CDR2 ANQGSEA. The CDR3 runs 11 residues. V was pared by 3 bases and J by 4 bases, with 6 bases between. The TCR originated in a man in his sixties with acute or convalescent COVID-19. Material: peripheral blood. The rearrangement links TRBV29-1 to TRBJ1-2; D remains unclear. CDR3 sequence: CSVEASYGYTF. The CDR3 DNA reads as TGCAGCGTTGAGGCCAGCTATGGCTACACCTTC. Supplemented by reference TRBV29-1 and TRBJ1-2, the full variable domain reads SAVISQKPSRDICQRGTSLTIQCQVDSQVTMMFWYRQQPGQSLTLIATANQGSEATYESGFVIDKFPISRPNLTFSTLTVSNMSPEDSSIYLCSVEASYGYTFGSGTRLTVV.